These T cell receptor beta chains were read from a single sample in a study of cytomegalovirus exposure and HLA in healthy donors. Produced via immunoSEQ multiplex PCR; TCRdb's table is partial and in-frame only. The repertoire includes about 170,000 clones, under 80% of them detected once, and 3.1% sits in the top ten. Sample: PBMCs. The receptors come from a female donor in good health and CMV-seronegative. Both conserved end residues are part of each CDR3. The D gene is left open where the match is weak. The size of a clone is reported for some rows only, either as once, few or many, or as a class for expanded clones.

>.|TRBV9|.|TRBJ2-7
CASSASLSSYEQYF
TGTGCCAGCAGCGCAAGCTTGAGCTCCTACGAGCAGTACTTC
>.|TRBV2|.|TRBJ2-3
CASTGGADTQYF
TGTGCCAGCACGGGGGGCGCAGATACGCAGTATTTT
>TRBD2|TRBV5-6|.|TRBJ2-5
CASSLGTSGETQYF
TGTGCCAGCAGCTTAGGGACTAGCGGAGAGACCCAGTACTTC
>.|TRBV5-4|.|TRBJ2-7
CASSPSWGHTAEQYF
TGTGCCAGCAGCCCAAGCTGGGGGCATACGGCCGAGCAGTACTTC
>TRBD1|TRBV9|once|TRBJ2-3
CASSLGQGADTQYF
TGTGCCAGCAGCTTAGGACAGGGGGCAGATACGCAGTATTTT
>.|TRBV28|few|TRBJ1-1
CGVRDTTEAFF
TGTGGGGTCCGGGACACAACTGAAGCTTTCTTT
>.|TRBV18|.|TRBJ2-2
CASSPETGSTGELFF
TGTGCCAGCTCACCTGAGACAGGATCCACCGGGGAGCTGTTTTTT
>.|TRBV27|.|TRBJ2-7
CASSPTATYEQYF
TGTGCCAGCAGTCCTACAGCAACCTACGAGCAGTACTTC
>.|TRBV11-2|few|TRBJ2-7
CASSRGFSAYEQYF
TGTGCCAGCAGTCGGGGGTTCAGCGCCTACGAGCAGTACTTC
>.|TRBV7-3|.|TRBJ2-7
CASSLAGFDGEQYF
TGTGCCAGCAGCTTAGCGGGGTTTGACGGCGAGCAGTACTTC
>.|TRBV7-8|few|TRBJ1-2
CASSLGRANYGYTF
TGTGCCAGCAGCTTAGGTCGGGCTAACTATGGCTACACCTTC
>.|TRBV29-1|.|TRBJ2-2
CSVTWGHMDTGELFF
TGCAGCGTTACCTGGGGACACATGGACACCGGGGAGCTGTTTTTT
>.|TRBV30|.|TRBJ1-6
CAWRVLSSYNSPLHF
TGTGCCTGGAGGGTATTGAGCTCCTATAATTCACCCCTCCACTTT
>TRBD2|TRBV15|.|TRBJ2-3
CATSRDKVASGPDTQYF
TGTGCCACCAGCAGAGATAAGGTGGCTAGCGGACCAGATACGCAGTATTTT
>.|TRBV2|.|TRBJ1-6
CASNQGNAYSPLHF
TGTGCCAGCAACCAGGGGAACGCTTATTCACCCCTCCACTTT
>.|TRBV7-3|few|TRBJ2-3
CASSYPEGGVITSTDTQYF
TGTGCCAGCAGCTACCCCGAGGGCGGGGTGATAACTAGCACAGATACGCAGTATTTT
>TRBD1|TRBV7-2|.|TRBJ2-7
CASSLLPPRGQRTYEQYF
TGTGCCAGCAGCTTACTTCCCCCCCGGGGACAGCGGACCTACGAGCAGTACTTC
>.|TRBV4-1|once|TRBJ2-5
CASSQELASETQYF
TGCGCCAGCAGCCAAGAACTAGCTTCGGAGACCCAGTACTTC
>.|TRBV7-2|few|TRBJ2-5
CASSVTGTQETQYF
TGTGCCAGCAGCGTAACAGGAACCCAAGAGACCCAGTACTTC
>TRBD2|TRBV4-3|.|TRBJ2-3
CASSQDHSGTYSDTQYF
TGCGCCAGCAGCCAAGATCATAGCGGGACTTACTCAGATACGCAGTATTTT
>.|TRBV6-4|.|TRBJ1-5
CASSDTKGGADYSNQPQHF
TGTGCCAGCAGTGACACCAAAGGGGGGGCAGATTATAGCAATCAGCCCCAGCATTTT
>TRBD2|TRBV5-1|few|TRBJ2-7
CASSPNLGGTYEQYF
TGCGCCAGCAGCCCAAACCTGGGGGGGACCTACGAGCAGTACTTC
>.|TRBV6-6|few|TRBJ1-1
CASSSGVMNTEAFF
TGTGCCAGCAGTTCCGGAGTTATGAACACTGAAGCTTTCTTT
>.|TRBV6-1|.|TRBJ1-1
CASSPVSGLNTEAFF
TGTGCCAGCAGCCCAGTATCAGGCTTGAACACTGAAGCTTTCTTT
>.|TRBV7-2|few|TRBJ1-2
CASLKGQRTNYGYTF
TGTGCCAGCCTTAAAGGACAGCGAACTAACTATGGCTACACCTTC
>TRBD1|TRBV5-1|.|TRBJ2-7
CASSGQGDEQYF
TGCGCCAGCAGCGGACAGGGAGACGAGCAGTACTTC
>.|TRBV28|.|TRBJ1-1
CASSLDRLGATEAFF
TGTGCCAGCAGTTTGGATCGGCTGGGAGCGACTGAAGCTTTCTTT
>TRBD2|TRBV7-2|.|TRBJ2-3
CASSSGLAGGQDTQYF
TGTGCCAGCAGCTCGGGACTAGCGGGGGGGCAGGATACGCAGTATTTT
>.|TRBV9|.|TRBJ2-1
CASSVPGAYNEQFF
TGTGCCAGCAGCGTCCCCGGGGCCTACAATGAGCAGTTCTTC
>TRBD2|TRBV7-2|.|TRBJ2-7
CASRPGTSGYEQYF
TGCGCCAGCAGGCCCGGGACTAGCGGCTACGAGCAGTACTTC
>.|TRBV27|.|TRBJ2-5
CASPEGTETQYF
TGTGCCAGCCCCGAGGGCACCGAGACCCAGTACTTC
>.|TRBV5-5|.|TRBJ2-7
CASSLNPRGTYEQYF
TGTGCCAGCAGCTTGAACCCCAGGGGAACCTACGAGCAGTACTTC
>TRBD2|TRBV5-4|few|TRBJ2-7
CASSPGLAEPYEQYF
TGTGCCAGCAGCCCTGGACTAGCGGAACCCTACGAGCAGTACTTC
>.|TRBV6-4|few|TRBJ2-2
CASSDSSEGGELFF
TGTGCCAGCAGTGACTCGAGTGAGGGCGGGGAGCTGTTTTTT
>TRBD1|TRBV5-8|.|TRBJ2-5
CASSLETGTLQETQYF
TGTGCCAGCAGCTTGGAGACAGGGACCCTCCAAGAGACCCAGTACTTC
>.|TRBV27|.|TRBJ2-7
CASSRTQTYEQYF
TGTGCCAGCAGTAGGACTCAGACCTACGAGCAGTACTTC
>TRBD1|TRBV5-6|.|TRBJ1-2
CASSAEQGNYGYTF
TGTGCCAGCAGCGCCGAACAGGGGAACTATGGCTACACCTTC
>.|TRBV7-3|.|TRBJ1-1
CASSSKGSNTEAFF
TGTGCCAGCAGCTCGAAGGGGTCGAACACTGAAGCTTTCTTT
>TRBD1|TRBV6-5|.|TRBJ2-2
CASSPDRGHTGELFF
TGTGCCAGCAGCCCTGACAGGGGGCATACCGGGGAGCTGTTTTTT
>.|TRBV28|.|TRBJ1-3
CASKLISGNTIYF
TGTGCCAGCAAACTGATCTCTGGAAACACCATATATTTT
>.|TRBV29-1|many|TRBJ1-4
CSVALQGNEKLFF
TGCAGCGTTGCCTTACAGGGAAATGAAAAACTGTTTTTT
>.|TRBV7-9|once|TRBJ1-1
CASSSDIPEVNTEAFF
TGTGCCAGCAGCTCTGATATTCCAGAAGTAAACACTGAAGCTTTCTTT
>.|TRBV4-3|few|TRBJ2-6
CASSQDSGPSSGANVLTF
TGCGCCAGCAGCCAAGATTCAGGGCCCTCCTCTGGGGCCAACGTCCTGACTTTC
>TRBD2|TRBV9|.|TRBJ2-1
CASSLRHSGGDNEQFF
TGTGCCAGCAGCCTCCGTCATAGCGGGGGTGACAATGAGCAGTTCTTC
>.|TRBV10-3|few|TRBJ1-1
CAISGTAPNTEAFF
TGTGCCATCAGTGGGACAGCTCCTAACACTGAAGCTTTCTTT
>TRBD1|TRBV28|.|TRBJ2-7
CASSFPKNPLTGDGYEQYF
TGTGCCAGCAGTTTCCCCAAAAATCCCCTGACAGGGGACGGGTACGAGCAGTACTTC
>TRBD2|TRBV14|.|TRBJ2-7
CASSPILAGSGEQYF
TGTGCCAGCAGCCCTATCCTAGCGGGATCTGGCGAGCAGTACTTC
>.|TRBV27|.|TRBJ1-5
CASSYVLEWGGHNQPQHF
TGTGCCAGCAGCTATGTTCTTGAATGGGGGGGCCACAATCAGCCCCAGCATTTT
>.|TRBV10-3|.|TRBJ1-1
CAISETLAGTEAFF
TGTGCCATCAGTGAGACCCTCGCCGGCACTGAAGCTTTCTTT
>.|TRBV28|.|TRBJ1-5
CASSTPNQPQHF
TGTGCCAGCAGTACTCCCAATCAGCCCCAGCATTTT